These T cell receptor beta chains were read from a single sample in a study of T cell repertoires in cytomegalovirus infection. TCRdb redid the calling of the reads with MiXCR, one entry per CDR3 protein. Of 350,000 to 500,000 distinct CDR3 sequences listed, approximately 31% are singletons. Sequencing was performed on PBMCs. The receptors derive from a human donor in good health (CMV status not recorded). Some clones in this sample may be carry-over from other donors' samples. Each CDR3 is given without its conserved first and last residue.

V: TRBV10-3
J: TRBJ1-6
CDR3: AITPKVKSPLH

V: TRBV12-3/TRBV12-4
J: TRBJ1-5
CDR3: ASSLVGQGGNQPQH

V: TRBV5-6
J: TRBJ2-3
CDR3: ASSTWTSGGITDTQY

V: TRBV7-6
J: TRBJ2-5
CDR3: ASSPGQGEETQY

V: TRBV6-5
J: TRBJ1-1
CDR3: ASSRLSGVSNGNTEAF

V: TRBV4-2
J: TRBJ2-1
CDR3: ASSQSPPGIAGVFNEQF

V: TRBV25-1
J: TRBJ2-1
CDR3: ASSRAGGRNEQF

V: TRBV7-2
J: TRBJ2-7
CDR3: ASSSHPGQPPYEQY

V: TRBV9
J: TRBJ1-2
CDR3: ASSVGRDRAHYGYT

V: TRBV18
J: TRBJ2-7
CDR3: ASSPLRGQGGLYEQY

V: TRBV10-2
J: TRBJ1-3
CDR3: AISERQGWNTIY

V: TRBV7-3
J: TRBJ2-3
CDR3: ASRFSSGGATDTQY

V: TRBV6-6
J: TRBJ2-5
CDR3: ASSYEAPRETQN

V: TRBV6-1
J: TRBJ1-6
CDR3: ASSEPGQGINSPLH

V: TRBV5-6
J: TRBJ2-7
CDR3: ASSHASSYEQY

V: TRBV7-9
J: TRBJ1-1
CDR3: ASHGQGSKAEAF

V: TRBV5-6
J: TRBJ2-7
CDR3: ASSPWDRDYEQY

V: TRBV20-1
J: TRBJ2-3
CDR3: SATSSGGTGTDTQY

V: TRBV15
J: TRBJ1-1
CDR3: ATSSRQSEAF

V: TRBV10-3
J: TRBJ2-2
CDR3: AISPGNGELF

V: TRBV6-2/TRBV6-3
J: TRBJ2-7
CDR3: ASRDNYEQY

V: TRBV7-2
J: TRBJ2-5
CDR3: ASSLEWTSALKAETQY

V: TRBV7-9
J: TRBJ1-2
CDR3: ASSLQGTSGYT

V: TRBV2
J: TRBJ2-3
CDR3: ASSSTGGADTQY

V: TRBV25-1
J: TRBJ1-2
CDR3: ASSEPDRVKGYT

V: TRBV20-1
J: TRBJ2-5
CDR3: SARSAGLETQY

V: TRBV7-8
J: TRBJ1-4
CDR3: ASSFEIGKLF

V: TRBV7-6
J: TRBJ1-5
CDR3: ASSFLGQGNQPQN

V: TRBV11-2
J: TRBJ2-5
CDR3: ASSSSHGGQETQY

V: TRBV4-1
J: TRBJ1-6
CDR3: ASSQVHRGRGNSPLH

V: TRBV27
J: TRBJ2-1
CDR3: ASSPPGSYSYNEQF

V: TRBV7-2
J: TRBJ2-2
CDR3: ASSWRGEPGRLTGELF

V: TRBV7-8
J: TRBJ2-1
CDR3: ASSLASQGSNEQF

V: TRBV11-3
J: TRBJ1-1
CDR3: ASGVTSNTEAF

V: TRBV29-1
J: TRBJ2-5
CDR3: SALTQQETQY

V: TRBV6-4
J: TRBJ2-3
CDR3: ASSAGTGGGTDTQY

V: TRBV7-8
J: TRBJ1-5
CDR3: SSSLVGQGRYSNQPQH

V: TRBV20-1
J: TRBJ2-1
CDR3: SARRVRGGLGNEQF

V: TRBV20-1
J: TRBJ1-5
CDR3: SARLRDRSLHNQPKH

V: TRBV4-2
J: TRBJ2-7
CDR3: ASSQEATSGAYEQY

V: TRBV7-2
J: TRBJ1-2
CDR3: ASSLSRNYGYN

V: TRBV6-5
J: TRBJ2-7
CDR3: ASSLTGSFSYEQY

V: TRBV6-1
J: TRBJ2-5
CDR3: ASSYEAGGRETQY

V: TRBV7-8
J: TRBJ2-7
CDR3: ASSPGQTTYEQY

V: TRBV7-2
J: TRBJ2-7
CDR3: ASSLVWRTEFCGQY

V: TRBV27
J: TRBJ2-1
CDR3: ASSLRTGPYNEQF

V: TRBV6-1
J: TRBJ2-5
CDR3: ASSEGEFQETQY

V: TRBV5-5
J: TRBJ2-2
CDR3: ASRRSGLAGGTGELF